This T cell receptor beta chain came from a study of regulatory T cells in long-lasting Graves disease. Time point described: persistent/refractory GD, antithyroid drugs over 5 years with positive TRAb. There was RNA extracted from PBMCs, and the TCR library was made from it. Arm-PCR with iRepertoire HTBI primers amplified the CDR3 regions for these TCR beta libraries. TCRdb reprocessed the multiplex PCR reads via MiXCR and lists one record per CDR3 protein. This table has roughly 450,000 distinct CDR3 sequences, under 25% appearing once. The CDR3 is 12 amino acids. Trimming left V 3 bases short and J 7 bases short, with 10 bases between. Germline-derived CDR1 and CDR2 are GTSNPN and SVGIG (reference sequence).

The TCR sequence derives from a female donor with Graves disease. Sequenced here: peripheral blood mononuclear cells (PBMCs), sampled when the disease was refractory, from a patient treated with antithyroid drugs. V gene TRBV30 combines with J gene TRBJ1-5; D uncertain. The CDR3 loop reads CAWRSPGQPQHF. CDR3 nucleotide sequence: TGTGCCTGGAGAAGCCCCGGGCAGCCCCAGCATTTT. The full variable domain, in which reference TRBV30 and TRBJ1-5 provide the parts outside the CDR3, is SQTIHQWPATLVQPVGSPLSLECTVEGTSNPNLYWYRQAAGRGLQLLFYSVGIGQISSEVPQNLSASRPQDRQFILSSKKLLLSDSGFYLCAWRSPGQPQHFGDGTRLSIL.